This passage covers 14 T cell receptor beta chains from one sample sequenced in a study of cytomegalovirus exposure and HLA in healthy donors. PCR primers comprised 60 Vbeta and 13 Jbeta primers. Sequencing was performed with immunoSEQ multiplex PCR; in TCRdb, only in-frame clones are kept and a portion is missing. This sample has about 130,000 clones; 70% to 85% occur once, and the top ten carry approximately 3.8%. The sequenced sample consisted of PBMCs. Receptor source: a man aged 35 to 55 in good health and CMV-seropositive.

The J gene is TRBJ1-6, the V gene TRBV10-2; a possible D gene is TRBD1 (5 bases). This CDR3 contains 15 residues. V was shortened by 7 bases and J by 6 bases, with 16 bases between the two germline ends. Germline CDR1 WSHSY, CDR2 SAAADI. CDR3 in amino acids: CASKGTTESNSPLHF. CDR3 bases: TGCGCCAGCAAGGGGACTACCGAATCTAATTCACCCCTCCACTTT.

The chain carries TRBV7-2 and TRBJ2-7; 7 bases line up with TRBD2. Unmatched junction bases numbered 14, after V lost 7 bases and J lost 2 bases. CDR1 and CDR2 (germline): SGHTA, FQGNSA. The CDR3 runs to 16 residues. Here the CDR3 reads CASTLRSASGAYEQYF. The CDR3 DNA reads TGTGCCAGCACCCTCCGGTCTGCTAGCGGCGCCTACGAGCAGTACTTC.

CDR3 coding DNA: TGTGCCAGCAGCTCAGAGCGGGAGACAGATACGCAGTATTTT. Protein sequence: CASSSERETDTQYF. The chain has TRBV5-4 and TRBJ2-3, with TRBD2 identical over 8 bases. The CDR3 is made up of 14 amino acids. Trimming removed 3 bases from V and 3 bases from J; junction bases left unmatched: 3. CDR1 and CDR2 from the germline V gene are SGHNT and YYREEE (reference sequence). Variable domain in full (rest from reference TRBV5-4 and TRBJ2-3): ETGVTQSPTHLIKTRGQQVTLRCSSQSGHNTVSWYQQALGQGPQFIFQYYREEENGRGNFPPRFSGLQFPNYSSELNVNALELDDSALYLCASSSERETDTQYFGPGTRLTVL.

This clone was recorded a few times. J is TRBJ1-1 and V is TRBV28; D might be TRBD1 (5 bases). V shed 2 bases and J shed 1 base, with 8 bases lying between them. CDR3 length equals 14 residues. Germline V gene data show CDR1 as MDHEN and CDR2 as SYDVKM. The CDR3, as DNA: TGTGCCAGCAGTTTAAGACAGCAGAACACTGAAGCTTTCTTT. It encodes CASSLRQQNTEAFF.

The chain joins TRBV14 to TRBJ2-1; 7 positions match TRBD2. The V gene end was trimmed by 1 base and the J gene end by 0 bases; junction bases not matched to a gene: 6. This CDR3 has 17 amino acids. From germline, CDR1 is SGHDN and CDR2 FVKESK. As DNA, the CDR3 is TGTGCCAGCAGCCAAGGCGAGGGAGGGGTCTCCTACAATGAGCAGTTCTTC. Its translation is CASSQGEGGVSYNEQFF.

The chain is built from TRBV15 and TRBJ1-1; D gene unclear. CDR3 length: 14 residues. Trimming took 1 base from V and 9 from J, leaving 15 bases between them. The germline V gene has CDR1 LNHNV and CDR2 YYDKDF (reference sequence). In nucleotides, the CDR3 is TGTGCCACCAGCAGAGTGCCGGGTTCTTCTCAAGCTTTCTTT. It translates to CATSRVPGSSQAFF.

The V call is TRBV27, the J call TRBJ1-1, with D perhaps matching TRBD1 (6 bases). CDR3 length: 13 amino acids. The V end lost 6 bases, the J end lost 1 base, and 9 bases lay between the germline ends. Germline CDR1 reads MNHEY; CDR2 reads SMNVEV (reference sequence). CDR3 nucleotide sequence: TGTGCCAGCAGCCTGGGACAGAACACTGAAGCTTTCTTT. It encodes CASSLGQNTEAFF.

There are a few counts of this clone. V is TRBV7-9 and J is TRBJ1-1; D perhaps matches TRBD1 (6 bases). Trimming took 2 bases from V and 4 from J, leaving 23 bases between them. This CDR3 is built from 18 residues. Germline V gene lookup returns CDR1 SEHNR and CDR2 FQNEAQ (reference sequence). The DNA of the CDR3 is TGTGCCAGCAGCTTATATCGGGATTCCGCCAGGGGTTCCACTGAAGCTTTCTTT. As protein: CASSLYRDSARGSTEAFF.

This clone was seen only a few times. V and J are TRBV5-1 and TRBJ2-3, with TRBD2 identical over 10 bases. The ends lost 2 bases at V and 1 base at J; junction bases unmatched: 1. The V gene's germline CDR1 is SGHRS and CDR2 YFSETQ. The CDR3 is 15 amino acids. CDR3 coding DNA: TGCGCCAGCAGCTTCACTAGCGGGGGCACAGATACGCAGTATTTT. Translating gives CASSFTSGGTDTQYF.

This chain connects TRBV19 to TRBJ2-5, with D possibly being TRBD1 (6 bases). The J call may be incorrect, as the DNA end agrees better with TRBJ2-7. Germline-derived CDR1 and CDR2 are LNHDA and SQIVND (reference sequence). CDR3 length equals 14 residues. Written as DNA, the CDR3 is TGTGCCAGTAAAAGGGACACTGGGTTAAACGAGCAGTACTTC. Protein product: CASKRDTGLNEQYF.

V is TRBV19 and J is TRBJ1-5; D gene ambiguous. Trimming removed 2 bases at V and 4 bases at J, with 6 bases between. The CDR3 totals 13 residues. CDR1 is LNHDA and CDR2 is SQIVND in the germline V gene (reference sequence). The CDR3 protein is CASSISPNQPQHF. In DNA, the CDR3 is TGTGCCAGTAGTATAAGCCCGAATCAGCCCCAGCATTTT.

The V and J genes are TRBV29-1 and TRBJ2-1; D may be TRBD1 (5 bases). Germline loops: CDR1 SQVTM, CDR2 ANQGSEA. The CDR3 is 15 residues long. Trimming stripped 4 bases from V and 2 bases from J, with 15 bases between. The CDR3 DNA reads as TGCAGCGTTGTCCCGAAGGGGCCGCCCTACAATGAGCAGTTCTTC. It is translated as CSVVPKGPPYNEQFF.

This chain uses TRBV6-5 with TRBJ1-1; D not resolved. V was clipped by 5 bases and J by 7 bases, with 11 bases between them. The CDR3 is made up of 12 amino acids. The germline V gene has CDR1 MNHEY and CDR2 SVGAGI. CDR3 sequence: CASSEVAFEAFF. The DNA of the CDR3 is TGTGCCAGCAGTGAAGTGGCCTTTGAAGCTTTCTTT.

The chain links TRBV15 to TRBJ2-3, with 7 bases matching TRBD1. The length of the CDR3 is 15 residues. CDR1 LNHNV and CDR2 YYDKDF come from the germline V gene (reference sequence). With V trimmed by 1 base and J by 4 bases, 5 bases remained unmatched. CDR3 DNA: TGTGCCACCAGCAGAGCCCTAACAGGGGCAGATACGCAGTATTTT. This translates into CATSRALTGADTQYF.